This record concerns one T cell receptor beta chain sequence. The sample originates from a study of blood T cell repertoires in COVID-19. This CDR3 is built from 17 residues. Germline V gene data show CDR1 as LGHDT and CDR2 as YNNKEL (reference sequence). The germline V and J ends were trimmed by 1 base and 2 bases, with 15 bases remaining between them. Sequencing was performed with immunoSEQ multiplex PCR; in TCRdb, only in-frame clones are kept and a portion is missing. Here the sample spans 300,000 to 400,000 clones, 90% being singletons. The source is a woman younger than 45 who had been exposed to COVID-19. Sequencing was carried out using PBMCs or T cells enriched from blood (not recorded which). This chain joins TRBV3-1 (or the pseudogene TRBV3-2) and TRBJ1-3; D unclear. In nucleotides, the CDR3 is TGTGCCAGCAGCCAAGTTGGCCTGACCGGGGCTGGAAACACCATATATTTT. Translated, it gives CASSQVGLTGAGNTIYF.